The next 14 T cell receptor beta chains were all read from a single sample in a study of blood T cells in healthy people across ages. Through a sample-barcoded 5' primer and a J-beta primer mix, a second PCR was run for about 7 to 12 cycles. TCRdb reprocessed the 5' RACE reads with MiXCR, giving one entry per CDR3 protein. This table holds some 900,000 distinct CDR3 sequences, around 48% found once. The sample comprised blood. These receptors all come from a man aged 25 to 40 in good health.

A few counts support this clonotype. The rearrangement uses TRBV4-3 and TRBJ2-7; TRBD1 matches 7 bases. Looked up from germline, CDR1 is LGHNA and CDR2 is YSLEER. The CDR3 is 15 residues long. V shed 0 bases, J shed 0 bases, and the junction held 2 bases outside the gene matches. In DNA form, the CDR3 reads TGCGCCAGCAGCCAAGAGACAGGGTACTCCTACGAGCAGTACTTC. It translates to CASSQETGYSYEQYF.

This sequence joins TRBV20-1 and TRBJ1-1, with 9 bases aligning to TRBD1. CDR3 size: 12 residues. Unmatched junction bases numbered 3, after V lost 4 bases and J lost 6 bases. The V gene's germline CDR1 is DFQATT and CDR2 SNEGSKA (reference sequence). The CDR3 coding sequence is TGCAGTGCTAATACAGGGGGCTCTGAAGCTTTCTTT. It is translated as CSANTGGSEAFF.

The rearrangement uses TRBV7-8 and TRBJ1-4, with D possibly being TRBD1 (6 bases). CDR1 and CDR2 from the germline V gene are SGHVS and FQNEAQ. V lost 5 bases and J lost 11, with 21 bases in between. This CDR3 contains 15 residues. CDR3 region: CASSPQGGYGGKLFF. DNA of the CDR3: TGTGCCAGCAGCCCCCAGGGAGGCTACGGGGGCAAACTGTTTTTT.

In this sample, this clonotype turned up many times. The chain links TRBV12-3 or TRBV12-4 to TRBJ2-3, with TRBD1 identical over 7 bases. This CDR3 region has 15 residues. Trimming at V came to 6 bases and at J to 7 bases, leaving 13 bases not matched to a gene. Here the CDR3 DNA reads TGTGCCAGCAGGGCCGACCGGACAGGAACTCATACGCAGTATTTT. It is translated as CASRADRTGTHTQYF.

The chain joins TRBV7-2 to TRBJ2-1; 13 bases are shared with TRBD2. The CDR3 consists of 16 residues. Germline lookup yields CDR1 SGHTA and CDR2 FQGNSA. After removal of 5 bases from V and 6 bases from J, the junction contained 7 bases not matched to a gene. Here the CDR3 DNA reads TGTGCCAGCAGCGCCGGGACTAGCGGGGTCCCCAATGAGCAGTTCTTC. It yields the protein CASSAGTSGVPNEQFF. The entire variable domain, with the rest obtained from reference TRBV7-2 and TRBJ2-1, is as follows: GAGVSQSPSNKVTEKGKDVELRCDPISGHTALYWYRQSLGQGLEFLIYFQGNSAPDKSGLPSDRFSAERTGGSVSTLTIQRTQQEDSAVYLCASSAGTSGVPNEQFFGPGTRLTVL.

The CDR3 loop reads CASSMGQGLPGANVLTF. In nucleotides, the CDR3 is TGTGCCAGCAGCATGGGACAGGGCCTGCCTGGGGCCAACGTCCTGACTTTC. V and J are TRBV7-2 and TRBJ2-6, with TRBD1 matching over 9 bases. This CDR3 has 17 amino acids. Germline lookup yields CDR1 SGHTA and CDR2 FQGNSA. V lost 5 bases and J lost 2; bases outside the gene matches: 7.

The sample holds a few counts of this clonotype. The V gene is TRBV28, the J gene TRBJ1-4; D possibly corresponds to TRBD1 (6 bases). With 5 bases removed from V and 6 bases from J, the gap between germline ends came to 13 bases. Germline loops: CDR1 MDHEN, CDR2 SYDVKM. The CDR3 loop spans 14 amino acids. The CDR3 protein is CASSLRGGHEKLFF. For the CDR3, the DNA is TGTGCCAGCAGTCTCAGGGGAGGGCATGAAAAACTGTTTTTT. The variable domain in full, with the rest retrieved from reference TRBV28 and TRBJ1-4, is DVKVTQSSRYLVKRTGEKVFLECVQDMDHENMFWYRQDPGLGLRLIYFSYDVKMKEKGDIPEGYSVSREKKERFSLILESASTNQTSMYLCASSLRGGHEKLFFGSGTQLSVL.

The genes are TRBV3-1 and TRBJ1-2; 8 nucleotides agree with TRBD1. The V gene's germline CDR1 is LGHDT and CDR2 YNNKEL (reference sequence). V shed 1 base, J shed 2 bases, and the junction held 6 bases outside the gene matches. This CDR3 contains 16 residues. CDR3: CASSQVSGGRNYGYTF. The CDR3 coding sequence is TGTGCCAGCAGCCAAGTTTCAGGGGGCAGAAACTATGGCTACACCTTC. Filled out from reference TRBV3-1 and TRBJ1-2, the complete variable domain reads DTAVSQTPKYLVTQMGNDKSIKCEQNLGHDTMYWYKQDSKKFLKIMFSYNNKELIINETVPNRFSPKSPDKAHLNLHINSLELGDSAVYFCASSQVSGGRNYGYTFGSGTRLTVV.

This clonotype was picked up a small number of times. The rearrangement uses TRBV7-2 and TRBJ2-7; 10 bases are a match to TRBD1. CDR1 and CDR2 from the germline V gene are SGHTA and FQGNSA. J gave up 4 bases and V 6 bases, and 3 bases lay outside the gene matches. The CDR3 is made up of 13 amino acids. The CDR3 loop reads CASRGQGEYEQYF. The DNA for the CDR3 is TGTGCCAGCAGAGGACAGGGGGAATACGAGCAGTACTTC.

The chain carries TRBV20-1 and TRBJ2-1; 12 nucleotides align to TRBD2. V lost 3 bases, J lost 9 bases, and 3 bases stayed unmatched. Germline loops: CDR1 DFQATT, CDR2 SNEGSKA (reference sequence). This CDR3 is built from 13 residues. The CDR3 loop is CSASRTSGVEQFF. The CDR3 nucleotides are TGCAGTGCTAGCCGGACTAGCGGGGTTGAGCAGTTCTTC.

This clonotype was seen a few times. The chain links TRBV6-1 to TRBJ2-5, with 11 bases matching TRBD1. V lost 3 bases, J lost 2 bases, and 2 bases stayed unmatched. Looked up from germline, CDR1 is MNHNS and CDR2 is SASEGT. The CDR3 is 15 amino acids. DNA of the CDR3: TGTGCCAGCAGTGATTGGGACAGGGGGCAAGAGACCCAGTACTTC. It translates to CASSDWDRGQETQYF.

The rearrangement joins TRBV12-3 or TRBV12-4 to TRBJ1-5; 7 bases fit TRBD1. V trimming: 1 base; J trimming: 4 bases; junction bases outside the gene matches: 10. The CDR3 loop spans 17 amino acids. CDR3: CASSLGLQGEGNQPQHF. Written as DNA, the CDR3 is TGTGCCAGCAGTTTAGGTCTGCAGGGGGAAGGGAATCAGCCCCAGCATTTT.

This clonotype was seen a few times. CDR3 sequence (DNA): TGTGCCAGCAGTTTTAATTCCGGGACTAGCGGCAAAGCTCCCCAATACGAGCAGTACTTC. Translated: CASSFNSGTSGKAPQYEQYF. The V gene is TRBV12-3 or TRBV12-4, the J gene TRBJ2-7; 11 positions match TRBD2. The CDR3 is 20 residues long. J lost 4 bases, V lost 3 bases, and 20 bases had no gene match.

The sample holds a few counts of this clonotype. The rearrangement uses TRBV29-1 and TRBJ1-4; 7 positions match TRBD1. Germline values: CDR1 SQVTM, CDR2 ANQGSEA. J gave up 9 bases and V 4 bases, and 11 bases lay outside the gene matches. The length of the CDR3 is 14 residues. The CDR3 is CSVGQGEGEQKLFF. Here the CDR3 DNA reads TGCAGCGTTGGACAGGGTGAAGGGGAACAAAAACTGTTTTTT.